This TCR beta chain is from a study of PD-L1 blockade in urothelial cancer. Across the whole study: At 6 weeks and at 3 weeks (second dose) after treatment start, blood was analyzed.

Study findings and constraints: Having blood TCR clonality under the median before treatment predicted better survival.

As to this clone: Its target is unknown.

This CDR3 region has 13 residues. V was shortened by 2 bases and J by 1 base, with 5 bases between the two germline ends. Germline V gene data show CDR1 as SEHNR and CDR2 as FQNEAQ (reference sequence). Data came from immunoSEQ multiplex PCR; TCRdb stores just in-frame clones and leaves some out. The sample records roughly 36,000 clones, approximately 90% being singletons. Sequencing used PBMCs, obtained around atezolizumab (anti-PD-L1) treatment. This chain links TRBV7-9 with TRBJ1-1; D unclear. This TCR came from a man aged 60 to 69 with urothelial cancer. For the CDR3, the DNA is TGTGCCAGCAGCTTAACACCGAACACTGAAGCTTTCTTT. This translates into CASSLTPNTEAFF.